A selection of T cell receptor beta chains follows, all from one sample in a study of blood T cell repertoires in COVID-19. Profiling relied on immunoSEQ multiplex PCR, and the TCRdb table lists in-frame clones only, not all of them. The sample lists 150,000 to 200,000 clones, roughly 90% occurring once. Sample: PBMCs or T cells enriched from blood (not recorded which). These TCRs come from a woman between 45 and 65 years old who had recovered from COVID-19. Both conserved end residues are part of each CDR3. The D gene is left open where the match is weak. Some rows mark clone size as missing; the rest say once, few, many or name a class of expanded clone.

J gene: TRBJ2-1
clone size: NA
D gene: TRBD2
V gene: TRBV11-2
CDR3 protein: CASSPLAGVNEQFF
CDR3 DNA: TGTGCCAGCAGCCCACTAGCGGGAGTCAATGAGCAGTTCTTC

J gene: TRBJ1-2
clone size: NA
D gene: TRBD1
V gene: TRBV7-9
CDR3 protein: CASSLATGDGYTF
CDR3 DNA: TGTGCCAGCAGCTTAGCCACAGGGGATGGCTACACCTTC

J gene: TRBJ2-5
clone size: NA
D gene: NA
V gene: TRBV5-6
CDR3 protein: CASSLGREPFRAQYF
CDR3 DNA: TGTGCCAGCAGCTTGGGGAGGGAACCCTTCCGGGCCCAGTACTTC

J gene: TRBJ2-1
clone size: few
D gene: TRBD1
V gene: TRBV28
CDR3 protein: CASTPGGTGSNEQFF
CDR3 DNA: TGTGCCAGCACCCCAGGGGGGACAGGCTCCAATGAGCAGTTCTTC

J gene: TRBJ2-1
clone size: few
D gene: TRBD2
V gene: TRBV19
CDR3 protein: CASSPRGGSTYNEQFF
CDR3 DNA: TGTGCCAGTAGTCCCCGGGGCGGGAGTACCTACAATGAGCAGTTCTTC

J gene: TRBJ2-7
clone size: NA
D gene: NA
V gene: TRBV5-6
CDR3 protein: CASSLRWAAFPPEQYF
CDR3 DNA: TGTGCCAGCAGCTTGCGGTGGGCAGCCTTTCCCCCAGAGCAGTACTTC

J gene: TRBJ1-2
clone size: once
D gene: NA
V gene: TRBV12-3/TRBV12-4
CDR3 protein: CASSPGFVRGYTF
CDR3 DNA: TGTGCCAGCAGTCCAGGGTTTGTTCGAGGCTACACCTTC

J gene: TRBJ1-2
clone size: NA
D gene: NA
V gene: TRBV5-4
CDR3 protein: CASSSKDSSYGYTF
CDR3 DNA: TGTGCCAGCAGCAGTAAAGACAGCAGCTATGGCTACACCTTC

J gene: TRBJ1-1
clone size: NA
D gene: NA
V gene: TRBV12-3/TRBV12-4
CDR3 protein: CASSPGGAEAFF
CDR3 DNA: TGTGCCAGCTCCCCGGGAGGCGCTGAAGCTTTCTTT

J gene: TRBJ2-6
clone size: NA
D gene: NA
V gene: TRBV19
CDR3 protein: CASSRQGTGGANVLTF
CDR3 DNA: TGTGCCAGTAGTAGGCAAGGGACTGGCGGGGCCAACGTCCTGACTTTC

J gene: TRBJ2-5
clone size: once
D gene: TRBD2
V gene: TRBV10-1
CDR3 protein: CASSGPGLVKHLQISETQYF
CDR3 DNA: TGCGCCAGCAGTGGACCGGGACTAGTGAAACACCTACAAATATCGGAGACCCAGTACTTC

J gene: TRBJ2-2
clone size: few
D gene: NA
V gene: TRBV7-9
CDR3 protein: CAIREARGGELFF
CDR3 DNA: TGTGCCATCAGGGAAGCTAGAGGCGGGGAGCTGTTTTTT

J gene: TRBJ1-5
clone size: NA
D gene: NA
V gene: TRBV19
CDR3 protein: CASSIPSLLNQPQHF
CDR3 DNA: TGTGCCAGTAGTATTCCCTCCCTTCTTAATCAGCCCCAGCATTTT

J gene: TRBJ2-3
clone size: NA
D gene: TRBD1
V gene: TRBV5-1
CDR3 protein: CASSLGDRDTDTQYF
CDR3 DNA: TGCGCCAGCAGCTTGGGGGACAGGGACACAGATACGCAGTATTTT

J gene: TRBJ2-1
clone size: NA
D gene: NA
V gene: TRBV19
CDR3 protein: CASRLNQGLHNEQFF
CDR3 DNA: TGTGCCAGTAGACTCAACCAAGGACTTCACAATGAGCAGTTCTTC

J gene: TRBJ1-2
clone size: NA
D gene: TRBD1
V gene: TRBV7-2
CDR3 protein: CASSPRGQGYTF
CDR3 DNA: TGTGCCAGCAGCCCCAGGGGGCAAGGCTACACCTTC

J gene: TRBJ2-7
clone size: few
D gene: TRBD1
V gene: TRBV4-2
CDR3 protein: CASSQIGGTGDPYEQYF
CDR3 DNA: TGTGCCAGCAGCCAGATAGGGGGGACAGGGGACCCCTACGAGCAGTACTTC

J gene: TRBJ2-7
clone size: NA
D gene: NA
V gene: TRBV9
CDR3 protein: CASSVAGLGAYEQYF
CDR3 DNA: TGTGCCAGCAGCGTGGCGGGACTGGGAGCCTACGAGCAGTACTTC

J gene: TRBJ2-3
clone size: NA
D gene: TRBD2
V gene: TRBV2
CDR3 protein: CASSGTGTSGITDTQYF
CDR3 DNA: TGTGCCAGCAGTGGGACCGGGACTAGCGGGATCACAGATACGCAGTATTTT

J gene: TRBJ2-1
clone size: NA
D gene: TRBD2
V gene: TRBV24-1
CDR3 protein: CATSWTSGNNEQFF
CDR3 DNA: TGTGCCACCAGTTGGACTAGCGGGAACAATGAGCAGTTCTTC

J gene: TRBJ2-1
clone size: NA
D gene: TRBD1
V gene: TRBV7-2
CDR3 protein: CASSFKGQGLYNEQFF
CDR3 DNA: TGTGCCAGCAGCTTTAAGGGACAGGGCCTCTACAATGAGCAGTTCTTC

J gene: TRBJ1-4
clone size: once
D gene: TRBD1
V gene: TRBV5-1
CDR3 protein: CASSTGQGAGNEKLFF
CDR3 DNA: TGCGCCAGCAGCACGGGACAGGGGGCCGGTAATGAAAAACTGTTTTTT

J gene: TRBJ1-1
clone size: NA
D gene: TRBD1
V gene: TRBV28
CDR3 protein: CASKAGGMNTEAFF
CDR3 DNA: TGTGCCAGCAAGGCAGGGGGGATGAACACTGAAGCTTTCTTT

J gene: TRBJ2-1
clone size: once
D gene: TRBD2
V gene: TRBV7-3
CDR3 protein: CASSSRGTSDPNEQFF
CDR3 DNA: TGTGCCAGCAGCTCACGGGGGACTAGCGACCCCAATGAGCAGTTCTTC

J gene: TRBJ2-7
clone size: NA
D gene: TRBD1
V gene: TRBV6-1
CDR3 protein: CASSEMGQGAHEQYF
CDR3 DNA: TGTGCCAGCAGTGAAATGGGACAGGGGGCCCACGAGCAGTACTTC

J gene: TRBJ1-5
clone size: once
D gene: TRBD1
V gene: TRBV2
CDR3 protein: CASSRDRVGDQPQHF
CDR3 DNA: TGTGCCAGCAGTAGGGACAGGGTAGGCGATCAGCCCCAGCATTTT

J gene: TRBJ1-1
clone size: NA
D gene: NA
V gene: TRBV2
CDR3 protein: CASRVGRMNTEAFF
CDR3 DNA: TGTGCCAGCAGGGTAGGGAGGATGAACACTGAAGCTTTCTTT

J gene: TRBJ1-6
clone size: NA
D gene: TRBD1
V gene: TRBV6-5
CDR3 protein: CASRARDRDNSPLHF
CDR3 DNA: TGTGCCAGCAGAGCCAGGGACAGGGATAATTCACCCCTCCACTTT

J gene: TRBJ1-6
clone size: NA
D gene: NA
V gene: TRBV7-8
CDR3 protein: CASREPLYYSPLHF
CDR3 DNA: TGTGCCAGCAGGGAGCCTCTGTACTATTCACCCCTCCACTTT

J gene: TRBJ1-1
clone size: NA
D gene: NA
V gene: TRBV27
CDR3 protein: CASSVQGPTEAFF
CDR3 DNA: TGTGCCAGCAGCGTACAGGGTCCCACTGAAGCTTTCTTT

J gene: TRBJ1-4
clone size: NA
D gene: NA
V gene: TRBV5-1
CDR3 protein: CASSLGDRNEKLFF
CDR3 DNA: TGCGCCAGCAGCCTGGGTGACAGAAATGAAAAACTGTTTTTT

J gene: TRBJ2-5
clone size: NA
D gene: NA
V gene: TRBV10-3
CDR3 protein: CAINSGEGQETQYF
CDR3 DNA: TGTGCCATCAATTCGGGAGAGGGGCAAGAGACCCAGTACTTC

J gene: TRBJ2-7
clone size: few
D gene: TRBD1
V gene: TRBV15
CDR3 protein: CATSRETGEFDEQYF
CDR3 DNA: TGTGCCACCAGCAGAGAGACAGGGGAATTCGACGAGCAGTACTTC

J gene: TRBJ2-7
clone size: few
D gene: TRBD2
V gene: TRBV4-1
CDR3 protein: CASSQGTSGVYEQYF
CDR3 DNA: TGCGCCAGCAGCCAGGGGACTAGCGGGGTCTACGAGCAGTACTTC

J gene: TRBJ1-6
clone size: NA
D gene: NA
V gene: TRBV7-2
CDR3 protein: CASSRSRGGVSVPLHF
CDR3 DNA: TGTGCCAGCAGTCGTTCTAGGGGGGGGGTCTCGGTGCCCCTCCACTTT

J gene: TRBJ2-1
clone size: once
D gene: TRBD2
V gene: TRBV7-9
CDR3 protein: CASSPRGGLGEQFF
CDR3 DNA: TGTGCCAGCAGCCCCCGGGGGGGGTTGGGTGAGCAGTTCTTC

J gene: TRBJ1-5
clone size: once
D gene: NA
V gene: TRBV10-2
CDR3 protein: CASNRDGNQPQHF
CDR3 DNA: TGCGCCAGCAACAGGGACGGTAATCAGCCCCAGCATTTT

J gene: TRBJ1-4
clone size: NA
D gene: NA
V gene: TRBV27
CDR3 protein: CASSLSPGVFEKLFF
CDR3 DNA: TGTGCCAGCAGTTTATCCCCAGGGGTCTTCGAAAAACTGTTTTTT

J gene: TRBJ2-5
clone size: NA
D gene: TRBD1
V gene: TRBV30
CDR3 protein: CAWSRDSQETQYF
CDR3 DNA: TGTGCCTGGTCCCGGGACAGCCAAGAGACCCAGTACTTC

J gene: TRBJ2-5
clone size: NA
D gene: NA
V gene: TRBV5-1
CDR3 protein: CASSFGGSAGETQYF
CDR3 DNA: TGCGCCAGCAGCTTCGGCGGTTCTGCGGGGGAGACCCAGTACTTC

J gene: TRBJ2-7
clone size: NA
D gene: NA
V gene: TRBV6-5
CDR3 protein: CASSLTATYEQYF
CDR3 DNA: TGTGCCAGCAGCTTAACAGCAACCTACGAGCAGTACTTC

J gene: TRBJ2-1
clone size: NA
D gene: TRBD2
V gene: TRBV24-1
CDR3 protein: CATSDPGLGFADEQFF
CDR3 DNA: TGTGCCACCAGTGACCCGGGACTAGGGTTCGCGGATGAGCAGTTCTTC

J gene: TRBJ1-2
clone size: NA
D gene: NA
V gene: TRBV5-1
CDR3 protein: CASSRDTNGLNGYTF
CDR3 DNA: TGCGCCAGCAGCCGGGACACGAACGGATTAAATGGCTACACCTTC

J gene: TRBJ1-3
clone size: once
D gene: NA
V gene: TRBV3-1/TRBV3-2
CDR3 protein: CASSQGQALGGNTIYF
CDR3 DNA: TGTGCCAGCAGCCAAGGACAGGCCCTTGGAGGAAACACCATATATTTT

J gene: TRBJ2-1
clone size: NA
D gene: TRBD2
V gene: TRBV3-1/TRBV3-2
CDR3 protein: CASSQVGTSGRFEQFF
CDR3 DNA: TGTGCCAGCAGCCAAGTGGGGACTAGCGGGAGATTTGAGCAGTTCTTC

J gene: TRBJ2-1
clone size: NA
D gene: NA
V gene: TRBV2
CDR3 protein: CASSEVSGRYNEQFF
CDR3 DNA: TGTGCCAGCAGTGAAGTAAGCGGTCGGTACAATGAGCAGTTCTTC

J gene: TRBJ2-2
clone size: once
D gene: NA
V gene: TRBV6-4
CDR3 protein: CASSDQGLNTGELFF
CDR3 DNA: TGTGCCAGCAGTGACCAGGGACTTAACACCGGGGAGCTGTTTTTT

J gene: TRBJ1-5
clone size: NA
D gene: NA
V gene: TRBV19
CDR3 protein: CASRKGDQPQHF
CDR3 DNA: TGTGCCAGTAGAAAAGGGGATCAGCCCCAGCATTTT

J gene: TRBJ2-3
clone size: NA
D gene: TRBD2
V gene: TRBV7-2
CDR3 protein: CASSFQGLDTDTQYF
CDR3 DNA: TGTGCCAGCAGCTTTCAGGGACTAGACACAGATACGCAGTATTTT